This T cell receptor beta chain comes out of a study of identical twins. CDR1 is SGHDT and CDR2 is YYEEEE in the germline V gene. The trim removed 2 bases at V and 7 bases at J, leaving 9 bases unmatched. The CDR3 totals 15 residues. Broader study findings: Researchers reported excess low generation probability among twin-shared out-of-frame alpha sequences. With abundant cord blood beta clonotypes, insertions were fewer; memory repertoires showed no such pattern.

TCRdb redid the calling of the 5' RACE reads with MiXCR, one entry per CDR3 protein. The sample records some 690,000 distinct CDR3 sequences, over 20% being singletons. The table lists this clonotype with many counts. Its specificity is unknown. A further study also used this sample, focusing on T cells expressing NK-cell markers.

The genes are TRBV5-6 and TRBJ2-4; 7 bases line up with TRBD1. Input material: PBMCs. The TCR originated in a woman aged 18-29 years in good health. This CDR3 is CASSFATGNRNIQYF. CDR3 DNA: TGTGCCAGCAGCTTCGCGACAGGGAATAGGAACATTCAGTACTTC.